This entry features one T cell receptor (beta chain) sequence. This record comes from a study of blood T cell repertoires in COVID-19. Here immunoSEQ multiplex PCR was the method, and the copy in TCRdb shows in-frame clones only, minus some. Of around 350,000 clones listed, about 88% are singletons. This TCR derives from a human donor in a cohort sampled during active COVID-19. The specimen was peripheral blood.

The CDR3, as DNA: TGCGCCAGCAGCCATACTAGCGGGGTGCCCAAAAACATTCAGTACTTC. Protein: CASSHTSGVPKNIQYF. The rearrangement uses TRBV4-1 and TRBJ2-4; 10 nucleotides match TRBD2. This CDR3 region has 16 residues. Germline-derived CDR1 and CDR2 are MGHRA and YSYEKL. With V trimmed by 3 bases and J by 2 bases, 4 bases remained unmatched.